This T cell receptor beta chain derives from a study of T cells in Graves' hyperthyroidism and ophthalmopathy. Study-wide findings and caveats: Before onset, ophthalmopathy was predicted by the model a median roughly 6.4 months earlier. Researchers found most expanded thyroid clonotypes above 0.001 in blood as well.

A patient was excluded if there was uncontrolled infection, other autoimmune disease, pregnancy or lactation. TCR beta CDR3 regions were amplified from RNA. The primer set for the first-round RT-PCR of the TCR CDR3 was HTBI. TCRdb analysed the multiplex PCR reads with MiXCR anew, one entry per CDR3 protein. The table lists a few hundred thousand distinct CDR3 sequences, 25% of them singletons, with 70% to 75% in the top ten. This clonotype was seen at least ten times. Antigen: not known. In germline, CDR1 is SGHAT, CDR2 FQNNGV. This CDR3 is 15 amino acids long. The V end lost 0 bases, the J end lost 6 bases, and 12 bases lay between the germline ends.

This chain connects TRBV11-2 to TRBJ2-1, with D uncertain. The sequence came from a man aged 50 or older with Graves' hyperthyroidism. The sequencing input was blood. CDR3: CASSLERTAGNEQFF. As DNA, the CDR3 is TGTGCCAGCAGCTTAGAAAGAACAGCTGGCAATGAGCAGTTCTTC.